One and the same sample provided the 7 T cell receptor beta chains below, sequenced in a study of OX40 agonist ivuxolimab in advanced cancers. Profiling relied on immunoSEQ multiplex PCR, and the TCRdb table lists in-frame clones only, not all of them. Of fewer than 75,000 clones in the sample, 65% to 85% are singletons; the top ten hold about 7.9%. The source material was CD4+ or CD8+ T cells sorted from blood, sampled in a trial of the OX40 agonist ivuxolimab. The receptors were sampled from an adult with an advanced solid tumor such as melanoma, head and neck, liver or kidney cancer.

Comments on this clone: At one of its ends the junction is not consistent with the germline gene, which may arise from a read error. V is TRBV2 and J is TRBJ2-5; 16 bases fit TRBD2. Germline V gene data show CDR1 as SNHLY and CDR2 as FYNNEI. The CDR3 has 14 amino acids. The CDR3 DNA is TGTGCCAGCAGCGGGACTAGCGGGGGGGAGACTCAGTACTTC. Its translation is CASSGTSGGETQYF. The full variable domain, rest sourced from reference TRBV2 and TRBJ2-5, is EPEVTQTPSHQVTQMGQEVILRCVPISNHLYFYWYRQILGQKVEFLVSFYNNEISEKSEIFDDQFSVERPDGSNFTLKIRSTKLEDSAMYFCASSGTSGGETQYFGPGTRLLVL.

This sequence joins TRBV18 and TRBJ1-6; D gene uncertain. There are 16 residues in the CDR3. CDR1 is KGHSH and CDR2 is LQKENI in the germline V gene. Trimming stripped 6 bases from V and 0 bases from J, with 12 bases between. The CDR3 reads CASSSDAFSYNSPLHF. The CDR3 DNA reads TGTGCCAGCTCTTCGGACGCCTTCTCCTATAATTCACCCCTCCACTTT.

This clone was found a few times. The chain recombines TRBV30 with TRBJ1-5, with D unresolved. Trimming left V 3 bases short and J 0 bases short, with 24 bases between. Looked up from germline, CDR1 is GTSNPN and CDR2 is SVGIG (reference sequence). CDR3 length equals 19 residues. The CDR3 spells CAWRSPKEAARNSNQPQHF. CDR3 nucleotides: TGTGCCTGGAGATCCCCCAAAGAGGCAGCAAGGAATAGCAATCAGCCCCAGCATTTT.

This chain uses TRBV30 with TRBJ1-6; no clear D. In germline, CDR1 is GTSNPN, CDR2 SVGIG (reference sequence). Trimming shortened V by 2 bases and J by 10 bases, and 12 bases separated the two germline ends. The CDR3 extends over 13 amino acids. In DNA, the CDR3 is TGTGCCTGGAGTTTAGACGAAAACTCACCCCTCCACTTT. Translated: CAWSLDENSPLHF.

This chain joins TRBV7-2 and TRBJ2-1, with 10 bases fitting TRBD2. The CDR3 runs to 17 residues. Germline V lookup: CDR1 SGHTA, CDR2 FQGNSA. V shed 6 bases, J shed 5 bases, and the junction held 13 bases outside the gene matches. The CDR3 coding sequence is TGTGCCAGCAGTCTTAGCGGATTCGGGACTAGCGACAATGAGCAGTTCTTC. Translated, it gives CASSLSGFGTSDNEQFF.

Here the CDR3 reads CASRTGVRGYTF. The DNA of the CDR3 is TGTGCCAGCAGAACGGGGGTACGTGGCTACACCTTC. V usage is TRBV28 and J usage is TRBJ1-2; tentative D call: TRBD1 (5 bases). V lost 6 bases to trimming and J lost 7 bases, with 12 bases between them. This CDR3 comprises 12 residues. Germline lookup yields CDR1 MDHEN and CDR2 SYDVKM.

The V gene is TRBV5-4, the J gene TRBJ1-2, with 9 positions matching TRBD1. This CDR3 spans 16 amino acids. Germline CDR1 reads SGHNT; CDR2 reads YYREEE (reference sequence). The V segment lost 0 bases and the J segment 4 bases; nucleotides outside the gene matches: 7. CDR3 region: CASSLAGQGSTYGYTF. CDR3 nucleotide sequence: TGTGCCAGCAGCTTGGCCGGACAGGGGAGCACCTATGGCTACACCTTC.